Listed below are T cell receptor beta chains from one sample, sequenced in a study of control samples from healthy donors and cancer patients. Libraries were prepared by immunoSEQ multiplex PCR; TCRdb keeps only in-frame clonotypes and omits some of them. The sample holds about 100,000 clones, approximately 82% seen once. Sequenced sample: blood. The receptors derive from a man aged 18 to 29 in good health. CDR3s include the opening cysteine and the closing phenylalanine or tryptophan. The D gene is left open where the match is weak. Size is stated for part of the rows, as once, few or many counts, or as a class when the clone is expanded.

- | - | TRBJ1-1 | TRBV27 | TGTGCCAGCAGTCAATTGGGGGGGACTCTTAAAGCTTTCTTT | CASSQLGGTLKAFF
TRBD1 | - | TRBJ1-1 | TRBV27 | TGTGCCAGCAGGCCTTTCACCGGGACAGGGGCGGTGAACACTGAAGCTTTCTTT | CASRPFTGTGAVNTEAFF
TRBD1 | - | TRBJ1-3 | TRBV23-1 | TGCGCCAGCAGTCACCTCGCCAGGACAGGGCCCTTATACTCTGGAAACACCATATATTTT | CASSHLARTGPLYSGNTIYF
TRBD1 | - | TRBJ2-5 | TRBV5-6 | TGTGCCAGCAACGGCAGGGGGCGCCTGGAATACGGGGAGACCCAGTACTTC | CASNGRGRLEYGETQYF
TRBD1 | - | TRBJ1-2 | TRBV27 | TGTGCCAGCAGTTTATACCTTGCAGGGGGCATGAGCTACACCTTC | CASSLYLAGGMSYTF
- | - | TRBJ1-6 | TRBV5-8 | TGTGCCAGCAGCTTGAACAGGGCTTATAATTCACCCCTCCACTTT | CASSLNRAYNSPLHF
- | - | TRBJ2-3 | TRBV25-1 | TGTGCCAGCAGTGAATATGGCGGGGGCACAGATACGCAGTATTTT | CASSEYGGGTDTQYF
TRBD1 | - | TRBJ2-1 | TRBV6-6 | TGTGCCAGCGTAGGGGGTACAGGGGGGCCGAATGAGCAGTTCTTC | CASVGGTGGPNEQFF
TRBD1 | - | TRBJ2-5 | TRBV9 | TGTGCCAGCAGCGTCACAGGGGGCTCAGAGACCCAGTACTTC | CASSVTGGSETQYF
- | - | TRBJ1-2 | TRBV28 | TGTGCCAGCAGTTTATCTGGGGAATTGGCGTATGGCTACACCTTC | CASSLSGELAYGYTF
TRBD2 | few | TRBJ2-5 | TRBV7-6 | TGTGCCAGCAGCCGCGGGGGGAGGGGCCAAGAGACCCAGTACTTC | CASSRGGRGQETQYF
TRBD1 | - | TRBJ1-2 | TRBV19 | TGTGCCAGTAGTATCTCGACAGGGGTAGGAGGCTACACCTTC | CASSISTGVGGYTF
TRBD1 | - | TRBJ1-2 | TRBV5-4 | TGTGCCAGCAGTTCGCGGGACAGGGGGCTTGGCTACACCTTC | CASSSRDRGLGYTF
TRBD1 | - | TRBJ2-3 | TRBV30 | TGTGCCTGGAAACAGGGGGCAACAGATACGCAGTATTTT | CAWKQGATDTQYF
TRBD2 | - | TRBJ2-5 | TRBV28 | TGTGCCAGCAGTCCGACTAGCGGGGGGGCCCAAGAGACCCAGTACTTC | CASSPTSGGAQETQYF
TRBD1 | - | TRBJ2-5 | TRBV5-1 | TGCGCCAGCAGCCTGGACAGGGGAGGAGAGACCCAGTACTTC | CASSLDRGGETQYF
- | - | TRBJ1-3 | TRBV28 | TGTGCCAGCAGTTTTCAGCCTGGAAACACCATATATTTT | CASSFQPGNTIYF
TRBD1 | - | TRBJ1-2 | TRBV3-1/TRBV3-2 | TGTGCCAGCAGCCAATCGGCAGGGGGCTATGGCTACACCTTC | CASSQSAGGYGYTF
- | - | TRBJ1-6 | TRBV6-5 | TGTGCCAGCACCTTGGAGGGGTTTGGTAATTCACCCCTCCACTTT | CASTLEGFGNSPLHF
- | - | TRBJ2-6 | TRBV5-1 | TGCGCCAGCAGCTCTAGAGGACAGACTGGGGCCAACGTCCTGACTTTC | CASSSRGQTGANVLTF
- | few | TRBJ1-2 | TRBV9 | TGTGCCAGCAGCTTACTGGACAGCCTTGTTCTACCGACGAATGGCTACACCTTC | CASSLLDSLVLPTNGYTF
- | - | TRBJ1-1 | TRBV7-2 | TGTGCCAGCAGGGGGGTCGCGAACACTGAAGCTTTCTTT | CASRGVANTEAFF
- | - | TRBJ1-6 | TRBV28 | TGTGCCAGCAGTTCCTGGGTACCCCTCCACTTT | CASSSWVPLHF
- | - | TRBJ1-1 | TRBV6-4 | TGTGCCAGCAGGGCCTCCTACAGGGACACTGAAGCTTTCTTT | CASRASYRDTEAFF
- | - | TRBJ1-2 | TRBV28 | TGTGCCAGCAGTATACCGGGTGGGGCAGGGCAACGCACTGGCTACACCTTC | CASSIPGGAGQRTGYTF
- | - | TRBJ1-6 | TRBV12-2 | TGTGCAAGTCGCCTCCCACTTGGGGCAAATTCACCCCTCCACTTT | CASRLPLGANSPLHF
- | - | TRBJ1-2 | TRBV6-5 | TGTGCCAGCAGAAAATCAGGGAACTATGGCTACACCTTC | CASRKSGNYGYTF
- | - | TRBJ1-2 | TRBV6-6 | TGTGCCAGCAGTTACGGCTGGCAGATAAACTATGGCTACACCTTC | CASSYGWQINYGYTF
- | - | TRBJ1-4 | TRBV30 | TGTGCCTGGTCCCAAACTAATGAAAAACTGTTTTTT | CAWSQTNEKLFF
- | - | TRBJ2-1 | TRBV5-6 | TGTGCCAGCAGCTTAGGGAATGAGCAGTTCTTC | CASSLGNEQFF
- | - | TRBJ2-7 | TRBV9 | TGTGCCAGCTCTGAGGGCACTGGCTACGAGCAGTACTTC | CASSEGTGYEQYF
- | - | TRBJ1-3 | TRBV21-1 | TGTGCCAGCAGCAAAGCGCGGAGGACCGCGGGGGAAGGAAACACCATATATTTT | CASSKARRTAGEGNTIYF
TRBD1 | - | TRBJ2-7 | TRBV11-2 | TGTGCCAGCAGCGCGGCAGGGGGATCCTACGAGCAGTACTTC | CASSAAGGSYEQYF
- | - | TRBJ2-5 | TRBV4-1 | TGCGCCAGCAGCCAAGGAGGGTACCAAGAGACCCAGTACTTC | CASSQGGYQETQYF
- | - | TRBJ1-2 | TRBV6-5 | TGTGCCAGCAGTAGTGGACGGAACTATGGCTACACCTTC | CASSSGRNYGYTF
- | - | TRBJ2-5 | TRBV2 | TGTGCCAGCAGTGCTCTTGAGACCCAGTACTTC | CASSALETQYF
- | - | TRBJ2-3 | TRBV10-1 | TGCGCCAGCAGTGAGTCGACGGGGAGCAGAGCAACGCAGTATTTT | CASSESTGSRATQYF
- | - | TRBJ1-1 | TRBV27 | TGTGCCAGCAGTTTATATGGAGGGGACACTGAAGCTTTCTTT | CASSLYGGDTEAFF
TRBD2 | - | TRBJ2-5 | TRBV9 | TGTGCCAGCAGCGTAGGGGGACTAGCGCTTTCGGGGGGTGAGACCCAGTACTTC | CASSVGGLALSGGETQYF
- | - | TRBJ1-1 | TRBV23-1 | TGCGCCAGCAGCCGAAGCGGGGGGTACTTCATGAACACTGAAGCTTTCTTT | CASSRSGGYFMNTEAFF
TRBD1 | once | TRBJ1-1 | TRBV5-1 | TGCGCCAGCAGCTTGGCGGGACAGGGGGTTACTGAAGCTTTCTTT | CASSLAGQGVTEAFF
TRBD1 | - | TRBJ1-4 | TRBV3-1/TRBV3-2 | TGTGCCAGCAGCTCTACAGGGGGCGGGGGCCACGGAGCTAATGAAAAACTGTTTTTT | CASSSTGGGGHGANEKLFF
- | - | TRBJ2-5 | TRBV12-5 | TGTGCTAGTGGTTTGGCGCCGAAACAGGGTTTTGGGGAAGAGACCCAGTACTTC | CASGLAPKQGFGEETQYF
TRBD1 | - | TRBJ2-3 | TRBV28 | TGTGCCAGCAGTACATGGGACAGGCCAACAACAGATACGCAGTATTTT | CASSTWDRPTTDTQYF
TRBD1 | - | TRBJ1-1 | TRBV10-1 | TGCGCCAGCAGTGAGTTATTCTCCGGGACAGGGTCTTCTCTTGAAGCTTTCTTT | CASSELFSGTGSSLEAFF
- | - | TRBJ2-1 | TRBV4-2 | TGTGCCAGCAGCCAAGAAGGGGCCGCGAGCTCCTACAATGAGCAGTTCTTC | CASSQEGAASSYNEQFF